The 20 T cell receptor beta chains listed next were all sequenced from one sample in a study of STAT3 mutations in large granular lymphocyte leukemia. Study results and caveats: Every T-LGLL patient had at least one immunodominant TCRbeta clonotype.

These receptors are not linked to any known antigen. Some clones are missing from TCRdb's copy, which holds only in-frame ones; the method was immunoSEQ multiplex PCR. The data show approximately 42,000 clones, roughly 81% seen once. Sequencing input: PBMCs. The receptors originated from a human donor with T large granular lymphocyte leukemia. Some clones in this sample may be carry-over from other donors' samples.

The chain recombines TRBV5-1 with TRBJ2-1; 14 positions match TRBD2. CDR3 length: 15 residues. The germline V gene has CDR1 SGHRS and CDR2 YFSETQ. V lost 4 bases, J lost 6 bases, and 3 bases stayed unmatched. The CDR3 region is CASSTGTSGGNEQFF. The CDR3 bases are TGCGCCAGCAGCACCGGGACTAGCGGGGGCAATGAGCAGTTCTTC.

The gene calls are TRBV11-2 and TRBJ1-1, with D uncertain. The CDR3 contains 12 residues. The germline CDR1 and CDR2 sequences are SGHAT and FQNNGV. Trimming shortened V by 4 bases and J by 6 bases, and 9 bases separated the two germline ends. The DNA for the CDR3 is TGTGCCAGCAGCTCCGGCGGGGCTGAAGCTTTCTTT. Translated: CASSSGGAEAFF.

V and J are TRBV4-3 and TRBJ1-1; D unresolved. Looked up from germline, CDR1 is LGHNA and CDR2 is YSLEER. The CDR3 length is 11 residues. Trimming pared 3 bases from V and 5 bases from J, leaving 4 bases between. Here the CDR3 DNA reads TGCGCCAGCAGCCAGGGAACTGAAGCTTTCTTT. This sequence encodes CASSQGTEAFF.

This chain connects TRBV5-1 to TRBJ1-1; tentative D call: TRBD1 (6 bases). Germline CDR1 SGHRS, CDR2 YFSETQ. The V end was cut by 4 bases, the J end by 1 base, with 8 bases between. This CDR3 region has 13 residues. CDR3 residues: CASSLQGNTEAFF. In DNA form, the CDR3 reads TGCGCCAGCAGCCTACAGGGGAACACTGAAGCTTTCTTT.

This rearrangement joins TRBV7-9 to TRBJ2-3; D may be TRBD1 (6 bases). The CDR3 length is 14 residues. V gave up 5 bases and J gave up 6 bases, with 15 bases separating them. CDR1 is SEHNR, CDR2 FQNEAQ, per germline (reference sequence). In nucleotides, the CDR3 is TGTGCCAGCAGCGACAACAGGGCCGCGGATACGCAGTATTTT. It specifies CASSDNRAADTQYF.

This clone was found once. V is TRBV5-4 and J is TRBJ1-2, with no clear D. Germline V gene data show CDR1 as SGHNT and CDR2 as YYREEE (reference sequence). The CDR3 contains 14 residues. Trimming pared 3 bases from V and 0 bases from J, leaving 9 bases between. This CDR3 reads CASSSYGANYGYTF. The CDR3 region has the DNA TGTGCCAGCAGCTCTTACGGTGCTAACTATGGCTACACCTTC.

The chain carries TRBV18 and TRBJ1-5; maybe TRBD1 (6 bases). V lost 1 base, J lost 3 bases, and 10 bases lay in between. The CDR3 sequence is 15 residues long. The germline V gene encodes CDR1 KGHSH and CDR2 LQKENI. CDR3 nucleotides: TGTGCCAGCTCACCACGGTCAGGGGACAATCAGCCCCAGCATTTT. Its protein is CASSPRSGDNQPQHF.

The CDR3 region has the DNA TGTGCCAGCAGCCCGGGGGAACATCAGCCCCAGCATTTT. It specifies CASSPGEHQPQHF. This chain uses TRBV11-2 with TRBJ1-5, with D tentatively TRBD1 (5 bases). Germline values: CDR1 SGHAT, CDR2 FQNNGV. There are 13 residues in the CDR3. V lost 5 bases and J 5 bases, leaving 10 bases between the germline ends.

This clone came up a few times. This chain uses TRBV28 with TRBJ2-1; D is uncertain. The V end was cut by 6 bases, the J end by 3 bases, with 6 bases between. The length of the CDR3 is 12 residues. The germline V gene has CDR1 MDHEN and CDR2 SYDVKM. DNA for the CDR3: TGTGCCAGCAGCTTCAACTACAATGAGCAGTTCTTC. It translates to CASSFNYNEQFF.

This clone has just a few counts. V and J are TRBV29-1 and TRBJ1-1; 7 nucleotides align to TRBD1. This CDR3 has 13 residues. Germline V CDR1 and CDR2: SQVTM, ANQGSEA. Unmatched junction bases numbered 4, after V lost 2 bases and J lost 4 bases. CDR3 residues: CSVETGAPTEAFF. The CDR3 DNA sequence: TGCAGCGTTGAAACAGGGGCGCCCACTGAAGCTTTCTTT.

The V gene is TRBV5-5, the J gene TRBJ1-1; D call uncertain. The V gene lost 7 bases and the J gene lost 5 bases, with 12 bases spanning the gap. The germline CDR1 and CDR2 sequences are SGHKS and YYEKEE (reference sequence). This CDR3 contains 12 residues. This CDR3 reads CASGSAATEAFF. For the CDR3, the DNA is TGTGCCAGCGGATCGGCGGCGACTGAAGCTTTCTTT.

The rearrangement links TRBV7-9 to TRBJ1-2, with D possibly being TRBD1 (6 bases). V was trimmed by 1 base and J by 4 bases, leaving 13 bases between them. Germline CDR1 reads SEHNR; CDR2 reads FQNEAQ (reference sequence). The CDR3 runs 15 residues. CDR3 bases: TGTGCCAGCAGCTTAGTTCTTGGCAGGGGCTATGGCTACACCTTC. Its translation: CASSLVLGRGYGYTF.

In its sample, this clone was seen once. This sequence joins TRBV5-6 and TRBJ1-6; perhaps TRBD1 as D (5 bases). V was cut by 6 bases and J by 1 base, with 11 bases left in between. Germline CDR1 and CDR2: SGHDT and YYEEEE. This CDR3 has 15 residues. CDR3 coding DNA: TGTGCCAGCATAAATTGGGGGTCCTATAATTCACCCCTCCACTTT. Translation: CASINWGSYNSPLHF.

The table lists this clone with a few counts. The same CDR3 also results from other DNA sequences found in this sample. The chain uses TRBV5-1 and TRBJ1-2; the D gene is possibly TRBD1 (5 bases). This CDR3 is built from 13 residues. Germline loops: CDR1 SGHRS, CDR2 YFSETQ. The V end lost 4 bases, the J end lost 4 bases, and 11 bases lay between the germline ends. Written as DNA, the CDR3 is TGCGCCAGCAGCCTAAGGGACTCCTATGGCTACACCTTC. Protein sequence: CASSLRDSYGYTF.

The rearrangement links TRBV2 to TRBJ1-5; 8 bases fit TRBD1. CDR3 length: 16 residues. CDR1 and CDR2 (germline): SNHLY, FYNNEI. Trimming removed 4 bases from V and 6 bases from J; junction bases left unmatched: 11. The DNA of the CDR3 is TGTGCCAGCAGTGGGGATGGACAGGGTGGAGCTCAGCCCCAGCATTTT. It translates to CASSGDGQGGAQPQHF. Filled out from reference TRBV2 and TRBJ1-5, the complete variable domain reads EPEVTQTPSHQVTQMGQEVILRCVPISNHLYFYWYRQILGQKVEFLVSFYNNEISEKSEIFDDQFSVERPDGSNFTLKIRSTKLEDSAMYFCASSGDGQGGAQPQHFGDGTRLSIL.

This clone occurred a few times. The chain couples TRBV7-9 to TRBJ2-1; tentatively, D is TRBD2 (5 bases). The CDR3 length is 13 residues. V shed 5 bases and J shed 5 bases, with 10 bases lying between them. Germline lookup yields CDR1 SEHNR and CDR2 FQNEAQ (reference sequence). The CDR3 sequence is CASSVEGHNEQFF. CDR3 nucleotide sequence: TGTGCCAGCAGCGTAGAGGGCCACAATGAGCAGTTCTTC.

The CDR3 DNA reads as TGTGCCAGCAGGCCCGACCTTCCCATGGCCGGGGCCAACGTCCTGACTTTC. It translates to CASRPDLPMAGANVLTF. This chain links TRBV28 with TRBJ2-6; the D is unclear. Trimming pared 6 bases from V and 4 bases from J, leaving 19 bases between. CDR1 MDHEN and CDR2 SYDVKM come from the germline V gene. The CDR3 has 17 residues.

This chain connects TRBV6-5 to TRBJ2-2; 9 positions match TRBD2. The V and J ends lost 5 bases and 13 bases, in that order; junction bases with no gene match: 8. This CDR3 has 13 amino acids. From germline, CDR1 is MNHEY and CDR2 SVGAGI. This CDR3 reads CASSQKAGGLLFF. In DNA, the CDR3 is TGTGCCAGCAGTCAAAAGGCGGGGGGGTTGCTGTTTTTT.

V is TRBV5-1 and J is TRBJ2-4; 14 bases agree with TRBD2. The junction had 4 bases not matched to a gene; V was cut back by 3 bases and J by 2 bases. This CDR3 is 17 amino acids long. CDR1 is SGHRS and CDR2 is YFSETQ in the germline V gene. CDR3 residues: CASSSGTSGGTKNIQYF. The CDR3 DNA follows: TGCGCCAGCAGCTCCGGGACTAGCGGGGGAACCAAAAACATTCAGTACTTC.

Turning to this clone: The junction and the germline gene differ at one end; a read error may be behind it. This chain joins TRBV29-1 and TRBJ1-5; D remains ambiguous. The CDR3 runs 13 residues. CDR1 is SQVTM, CDR2 ANQGSEA, per germline. CDR3 residues: CSALLGSTQPQHF. The CDR3 coding sequence is TGCAGCGCCCTCCTGGGGAGCACTCAGCCCCAGCATTTT.